The rows below give T cell receptor beta chains drawn from one sample of a study of cytomegalovirus exposure and HLA in healthy donors. The protocol was immunoSEQ multiplex PCR, while the TCRdb copy is restricted to in-frame clones and leaves out a portion. The repertoire holds about 150,000 clones, with about 80% as singletons. The sequencing sample was made of PBMCs. These TCRs come from a man between 35 and 55 years old in good health and CMV-seropositive. Each CDR3 is given with its conserved first and last residue. D genes are given only for firm matches. Not all rows give a size; the values are once, few, many and, for expanded clones, a class.

j_call,clone_size,d_call,v_call,cdr3_aa,cdr3_nt
TRBJ1-2,NA,NA,TRBV27,CASSLSTGSYGYTF,TGTGCCAGCAGTTTATCTACAGGAAGCTATGGCTACACCTTC
TRBJ1-5,NA,TRBD1,TRBV6-6,CASRAGQGYQPQHF,TGTGCCAGCAGGGCTGGACAGGGCTATCAGCCCCAGCATTTT
TRBJ1-2,NA,TRBD1,TRBV30,CAWSIGTVGAYGYTF,TGTGCCTGGAGTATAGGGACAGTCGGAGCCTATGGCTACACCTTC
TRBJ2-7,NA,NA,TRBV7-2,CASSLVGGRAGYEQYF,TGTGCCAGCAGCTTAGTAGGGGGGAGGGCCGGATACGAGCAGTACTTC
TRBJ1-2,few,NA,TRBV6-6,CASSQGRILGGYTF,TGTGCCAGCAGTCAGGGCAGGATTTTGGGTGGCTACACCTTC
TRBJ1-1,NA,NA,TRBV27,CASSLSAPFEAFF,TGTGCCAGCAGTTTATCGGCCCCTTTTGAAGCTTTCTTT
TRBJ2-7,NA,NA,TRBV5-1,CASSTGIYEQYF,TGCGCCAGCAGCACGGGGATTTACGAGCAGTACTTC
TRBJ2-7,NA,NA,TRBV10-3,CAISEWGLSYEQYF,TGTGCCATCAGTGAGTGGGGACTCTCCTACGAGCAGTACTTC
TRBJ2-5,NA,TRBD2,TRBV10-2,CASSSTSAQETQYF,TGCGCCAGCAGTTCTACTAGCGCACAAGAGACCCAGTACTTC
TRBJ2-1,NA,TRBD2,TRBV4-1,CASSRGVRGREGVSRDEQFF,TGCGCCAGCAGCCGAGGGGTACGGGGACGGGAGGGAGTTTCTCGCGATGAGCAGTTCTTC
TRBJ2-2,NA,NA,TRBV6-5,CASSLAELFF,TGTGCCAGCAGTCTGGCGGAGCTGTTTTTT
TRBJ1-1,NA,TRBD1,TRBV5-1,CASSRTGQNTEAFF,TGCGCCAGCAGCCGGACAGGGCAGAACACTGAAGCTTTCTTT
TRBJ2-2,NA,TRBD1,TRBV15,CATGRDRGVGELFF,TGTGCCACGGGCAGGGACAGGGGGGTCGGGGAGCTGTTTTTT
TRBJ2-7,NA,TRBD2,TRBV7-2,CASSAQREVREQYF,TGTGCCAGCAGCGCGCAGCGGGAGGTGAGGGAGCAGTACTTC
TRBJ2-3,NA,TRBD1,TRBV23-1,CARGQGATDTQYF,TGCGCCAGAGGACAGGGAGCGACAGATACGCAGTATTTT
TRBJ2-1,NA,TRBD2,TRBV11-3,CASSQRPSGYNEQFF,TGTGCCAGCAGCCAGAGGCCTAGCGGTTACAATGAGCAGTTCTTC
TRBJ1-1,few,TRBD1,TRBV6-1,CASRWEQGAQTEAFF,TGTGCCAGCAGGTGGGAACAGGGGGCGCAAACTGAAGCTTTCTTT
TRBJ1-6,NA,TRBD1,TRBV5-1,CASSRGTGGNSPLHF,TGCGCCAGCAGCAGAGGGACAGGGGGTAATTCACCCCTCCACTTT
TRBJ2-7,once,NA,TRBV9,CASSVATGADYEQYF,TGTGCCAGCAGCGTAGCTACAGGCGCGGACTACGAGCAGTACTTC
TRBJ1-1,NA,NA,TRBV2,CASRSQTVNTEAFF,TGTGCCAGCAGAAGCCAGACAGTGAACACTGAAGCTTTCTTT
TRBJ2-1,NA,TRBD2,TRBV28,CASSSPGLAGGNEQFF,TGTGCCAGCAGTTCCCCGGGACTAGCGGGAGGCAATGAGCAGTTCTTC
TRBJ2-7,NA,TRBD2,TRBV6-1,CASTTTSGSPYEQYF,TGTGCCAGCACTACGACTAGCGGGAGTCCGTACGAGCAGTACTTC
TRBJ2-1,NA,TRBD2,TRBV5-1,CASSEGTSGSNEQFF,TGCGCCAGCAGCGAAGGGACTAGCGGCAGCAATGAGCAGTTCTTC
TRBJ2-7,NA,TRBD1,TRBV27,CASRMSPGQGAYEQYF,TGTGCCAGCAGGATGAGCCCGGGACAGGGAGCCTACGAGCAGTACTTC
TRBJ1-1,few,TRBD1,TRBV6-6,CASSYTTGSGTEAFF,TGTGCCAGCAGTTACACGACAGGGTCGGGGACTGAAGCTTTCTTT
TRBJ2-7,NA,NA,TRBV30,CAWSRGSLYEQYF,TGTGCCTGGAGTAGGGGTTCCCTCTACGAGCAGTACTTC
TRBJ2-2,few,TRBD2,TRBV10-3,CAIAGTSVTGELFF,TGTGCCATCGCTGGGACTAGCGTCACCGGGGAGCTGTTTTTT
TRBJ1-3,NA,TRBD1,TRBV7-6,CASSVGTGSGNTIYF,TGTGCCAGCAGCGTTGGGACAGGGTCTGGAAACACCATATATTTT
TRBJ2-7,NA,TRBD2,TRBV5-6,CASSRGTSGAWEQYF,TGTGCCAGCAGCCGAGGGACTAGCGGGGCCTGGGAGCAGTACTTC